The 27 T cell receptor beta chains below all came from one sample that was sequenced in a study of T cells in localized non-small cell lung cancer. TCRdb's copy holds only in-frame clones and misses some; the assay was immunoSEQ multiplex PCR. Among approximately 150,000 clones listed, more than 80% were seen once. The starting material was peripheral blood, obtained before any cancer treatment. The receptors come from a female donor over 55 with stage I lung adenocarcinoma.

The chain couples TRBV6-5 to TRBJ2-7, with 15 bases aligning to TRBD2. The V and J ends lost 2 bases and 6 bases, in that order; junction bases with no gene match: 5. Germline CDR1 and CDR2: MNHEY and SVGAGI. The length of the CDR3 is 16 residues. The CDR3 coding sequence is TGTGCCAGCAGTTACGGACTAGCGGGAGGGCCGATCGAGCAGTACTTC. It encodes CASSYGLAGGPIEQYF.

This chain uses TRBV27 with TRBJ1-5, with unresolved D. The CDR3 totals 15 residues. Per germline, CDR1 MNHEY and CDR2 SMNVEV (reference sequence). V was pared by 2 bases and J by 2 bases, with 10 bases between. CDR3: CASSLDGVGNQPQHF. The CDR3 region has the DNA TGTGCCAGCAGTTTAGATGGGGTAGGCAATCAGCCCCAGCATTTT.

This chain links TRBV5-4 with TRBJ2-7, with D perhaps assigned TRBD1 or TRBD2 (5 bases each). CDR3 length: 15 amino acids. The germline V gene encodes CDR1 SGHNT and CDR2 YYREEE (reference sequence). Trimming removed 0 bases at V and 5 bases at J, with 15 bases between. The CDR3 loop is CASSLAGTKVHEQYF. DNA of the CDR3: TGTGCCAGCAGCTTGGCCGGGACGAAAGTGCACGAGCAGTACTTC.

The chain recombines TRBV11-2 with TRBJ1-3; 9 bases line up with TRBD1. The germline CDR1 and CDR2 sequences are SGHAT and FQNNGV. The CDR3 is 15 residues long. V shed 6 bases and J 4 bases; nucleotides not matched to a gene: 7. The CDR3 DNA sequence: TGTGCCAGCAGGCCTACCGGGACAGGGGGAAACACCATATATTTT. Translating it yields CASRPTGTGGNTIYF.

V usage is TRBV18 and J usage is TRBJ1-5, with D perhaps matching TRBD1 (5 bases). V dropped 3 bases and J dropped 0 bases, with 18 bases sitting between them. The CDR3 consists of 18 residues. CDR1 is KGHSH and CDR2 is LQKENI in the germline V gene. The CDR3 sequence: CASSPWDARRYSNQPQHF. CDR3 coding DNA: TGTGCCAGCTCACCCTGGGACGCCAGGCGCTATAGCAATCAGCCCCAGCATTTT.

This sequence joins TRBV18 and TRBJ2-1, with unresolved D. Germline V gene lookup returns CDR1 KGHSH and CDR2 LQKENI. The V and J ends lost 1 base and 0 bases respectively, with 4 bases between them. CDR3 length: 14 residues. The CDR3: CASSPQNSYNEQFF. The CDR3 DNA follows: TGTGCCAGCTCACCACAAAACTCCTACAATGAGCAGTTCTTC.

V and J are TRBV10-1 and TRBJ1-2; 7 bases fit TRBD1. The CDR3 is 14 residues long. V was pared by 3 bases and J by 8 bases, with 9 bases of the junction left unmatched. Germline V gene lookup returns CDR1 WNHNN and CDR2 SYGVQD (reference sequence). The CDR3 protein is CASSDGTVRNGYTF. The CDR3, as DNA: TGCGCCAGCAGTGACGGGACAGTGAGAAACGGCTACACCTTC.

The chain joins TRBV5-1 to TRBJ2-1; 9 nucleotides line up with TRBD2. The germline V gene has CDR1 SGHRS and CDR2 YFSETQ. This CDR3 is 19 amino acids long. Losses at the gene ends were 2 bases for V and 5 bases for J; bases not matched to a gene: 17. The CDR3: CASSFLSGPREGPNNEQFF. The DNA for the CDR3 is TGCGCCAGCAGCTTTCTGAGTGGGCCGCGGGAGGGCCCTAACAATGAGCAGTTCTTC.

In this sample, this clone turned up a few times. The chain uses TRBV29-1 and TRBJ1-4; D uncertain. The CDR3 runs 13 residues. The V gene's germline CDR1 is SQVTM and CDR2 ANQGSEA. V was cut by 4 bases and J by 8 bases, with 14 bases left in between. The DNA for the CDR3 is TGCAGCGTTGCCAGCCCAAGGGAAGAAAAACTGTTTTTT. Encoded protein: CSVASPREEKLFF.

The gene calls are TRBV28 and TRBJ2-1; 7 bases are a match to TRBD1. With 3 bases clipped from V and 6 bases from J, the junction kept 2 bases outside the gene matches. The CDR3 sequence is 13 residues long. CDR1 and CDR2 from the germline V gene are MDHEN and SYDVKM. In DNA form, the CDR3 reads TGTGCCAGCAGTTTGACAGGGCGCAATGAGCAGTTCTTC. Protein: CASSLTGRNEQFF.

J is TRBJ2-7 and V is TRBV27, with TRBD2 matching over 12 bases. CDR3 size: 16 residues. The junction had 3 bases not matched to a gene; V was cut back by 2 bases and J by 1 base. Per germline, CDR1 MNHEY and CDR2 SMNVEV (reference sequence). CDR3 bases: TGTGCCAGCAGTTTAGTACTAGCGGGAGGATCCTACGAGCAGTACTTC. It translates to CASSLVLAGGSYEQYF.

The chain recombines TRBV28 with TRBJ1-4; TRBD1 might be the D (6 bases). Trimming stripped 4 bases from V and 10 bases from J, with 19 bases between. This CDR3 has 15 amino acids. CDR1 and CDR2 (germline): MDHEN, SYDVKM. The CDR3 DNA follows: TGTGCCAGCAGTTCGGTCGCCAGGGGAGGGGTAAAACTGTTTTTT. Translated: CASSSVARGGVKLFF. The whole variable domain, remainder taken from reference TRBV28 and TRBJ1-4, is DVKVTQSSRYLVKRTGEKVFLECVQDMDHENMFWYRQDPGLGLRLIYFSYDVKMKEKGDIPEGYSVSREKKERFSLILESASTNQTSMYLCASSSVARGGVKLFFGSGTQLSVL.

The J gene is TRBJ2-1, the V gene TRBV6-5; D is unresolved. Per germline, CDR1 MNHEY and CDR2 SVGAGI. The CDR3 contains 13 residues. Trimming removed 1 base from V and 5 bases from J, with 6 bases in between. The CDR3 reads CASSYWGDNEQFF. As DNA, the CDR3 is TGTGCCAGCAGTTACTGGGGTGACAATGAGCAGTTCTTC.

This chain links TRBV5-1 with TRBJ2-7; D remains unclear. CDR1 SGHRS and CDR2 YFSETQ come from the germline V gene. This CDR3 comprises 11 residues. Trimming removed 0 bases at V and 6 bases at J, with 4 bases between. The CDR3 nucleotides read TGCGCCAGCAGCTTGGTACGCGAGCAGTACTTC. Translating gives CASSLVREQYF.

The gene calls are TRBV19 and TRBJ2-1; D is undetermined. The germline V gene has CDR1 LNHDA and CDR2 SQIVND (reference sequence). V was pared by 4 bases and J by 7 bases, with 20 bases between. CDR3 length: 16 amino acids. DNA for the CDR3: TGTGCCAGTAGTACCTCGCGGTCCTTTTGGGGTAATGAGCAGTTCTTC. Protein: CASSTSRSFWGNEQFF. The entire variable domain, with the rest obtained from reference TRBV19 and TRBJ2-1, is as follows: DGGITQSPKYLFRKEGQNVTLSCEQNLNHDAMYWYRQDPGQGLRLIYYSQIVNDFQKGDIAEGYSVSREKKESFPLTVTSAQKNPTAFYLCASSTSRSFWGNEQFFGPGTRLTVL.

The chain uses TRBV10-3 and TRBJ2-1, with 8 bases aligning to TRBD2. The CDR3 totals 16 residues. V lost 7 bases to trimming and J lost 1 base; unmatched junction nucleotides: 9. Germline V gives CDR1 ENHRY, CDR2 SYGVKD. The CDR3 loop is CAITRAGVVSYNEQFF. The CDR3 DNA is TGTGCCATCACCCGAGCGGGAGTAGTATCCTACAATGAGCAGTTCTTC.

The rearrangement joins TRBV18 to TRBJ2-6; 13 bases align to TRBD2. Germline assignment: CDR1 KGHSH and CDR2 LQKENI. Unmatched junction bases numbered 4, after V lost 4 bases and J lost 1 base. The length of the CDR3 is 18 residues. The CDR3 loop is CASSHGLAGVSGANVLTF. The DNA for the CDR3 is TGTGCCAGCTCACACGGACTAGCGGGAGTTTCTGGGGCCAACGTCCTGACTTTC.

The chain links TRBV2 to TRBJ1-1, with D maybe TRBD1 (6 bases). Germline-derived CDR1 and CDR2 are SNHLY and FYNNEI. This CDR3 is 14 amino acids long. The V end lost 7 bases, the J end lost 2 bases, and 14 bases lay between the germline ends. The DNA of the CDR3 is TGTGCCAGCATCACCAGGGGAATTAACACTGAAGCTTTCTTT. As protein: CASITRGINTEAFF.

The CDR3 DNA is TGTGCCAGCAGCGTAGATGTGGGGACCGGGGAGCTGTTTTTT. Its protein product is CASSVDVGTGELFF. This chain links TRBV9 with TRBJ2-2, with D unclear. Germline CDR1 SGDLS, CDR2 YYNGEE. V lost 0 bases, J lost 5 bases, and 8 bases lay in between. The CDR3 is made up of 14 amino acids.

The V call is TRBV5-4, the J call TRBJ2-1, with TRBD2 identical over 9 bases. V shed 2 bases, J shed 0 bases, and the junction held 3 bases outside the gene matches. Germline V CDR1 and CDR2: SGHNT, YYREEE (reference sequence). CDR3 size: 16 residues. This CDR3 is CASSFGGRASYNEQFF. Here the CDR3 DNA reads TGTGCCAGCAGCTTTGGCGGGAGGGCCTCCTACAATGAGCAGTTCTTC.

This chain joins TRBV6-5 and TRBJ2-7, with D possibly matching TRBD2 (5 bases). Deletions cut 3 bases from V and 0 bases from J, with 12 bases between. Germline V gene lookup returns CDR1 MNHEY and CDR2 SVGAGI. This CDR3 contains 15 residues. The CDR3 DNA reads TGTGCCAGCAGTTATCGGGGTGACCGCTCCTACGAGCAGTACTTC. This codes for CASSYRGDRSYEQYF.

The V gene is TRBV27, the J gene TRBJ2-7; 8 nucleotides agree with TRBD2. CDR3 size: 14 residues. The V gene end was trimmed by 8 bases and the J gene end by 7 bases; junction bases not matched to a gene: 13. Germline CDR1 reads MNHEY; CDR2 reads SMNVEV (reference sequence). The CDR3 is CASPIGHGRGEQYF. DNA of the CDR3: TGTGCCAGCCCCATTGGACACGGGAGGGGGGAGCAGTACTTC.

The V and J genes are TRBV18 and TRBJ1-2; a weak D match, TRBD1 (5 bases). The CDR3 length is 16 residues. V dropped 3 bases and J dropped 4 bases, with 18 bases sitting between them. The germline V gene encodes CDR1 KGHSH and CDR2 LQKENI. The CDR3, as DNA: TGTGCCAGCTCACCCCACCCAGACAGCGCCGTCTATGGCTACACCTTC. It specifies CASSPHPDSAVYGYTF.

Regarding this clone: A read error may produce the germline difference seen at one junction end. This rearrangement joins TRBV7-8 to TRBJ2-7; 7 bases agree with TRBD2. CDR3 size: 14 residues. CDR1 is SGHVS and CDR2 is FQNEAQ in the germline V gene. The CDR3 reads CACSQREGSYEQYF. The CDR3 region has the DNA TGTGCCTGCAGCCAGCGGGAAGGCTCCTACGAGCAGTACTTC.

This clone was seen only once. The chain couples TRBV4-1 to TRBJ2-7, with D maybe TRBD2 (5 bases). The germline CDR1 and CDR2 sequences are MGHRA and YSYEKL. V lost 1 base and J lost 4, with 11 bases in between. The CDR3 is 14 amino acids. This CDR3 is CASSQAGSGYEQYF. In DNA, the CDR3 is TGCGCCAGCAGCCAAGCGGGGTCCGGGTACGAGCAGTACTTC.

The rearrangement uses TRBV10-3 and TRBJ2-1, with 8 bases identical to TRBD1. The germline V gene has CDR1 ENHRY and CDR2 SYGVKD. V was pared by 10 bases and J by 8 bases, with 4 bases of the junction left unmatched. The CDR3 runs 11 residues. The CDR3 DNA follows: TGTGCCACCCGACAGGGGTATGAGCAGTTCTTC. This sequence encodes CATRQGYEQFF.

CDR3 nucleotide sequence: TGTGCCTGGAGTGGCGGGTCTCTTTTGGGTCAGTACTTC. It translates to CAWSGGSLLGQYF. The chain joins TRBV30 to TRBJ2-4, with a possible D match to TRBD2 (5 bases). Germline-derived CDR1 and CDR2 are GTSNPN and SVGIG (reference sequence). V shed 1 base and J shed 12 bases, with 16 bases lying between them. The CDR3 has 13 amino acids.